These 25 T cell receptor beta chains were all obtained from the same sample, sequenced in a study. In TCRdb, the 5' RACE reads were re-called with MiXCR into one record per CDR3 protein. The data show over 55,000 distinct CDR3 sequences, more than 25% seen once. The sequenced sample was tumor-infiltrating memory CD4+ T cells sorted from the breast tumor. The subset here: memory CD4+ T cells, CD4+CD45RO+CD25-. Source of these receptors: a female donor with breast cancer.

CDR3: CAGTRGGETQYF. The CDR3 DNA reads TGTGCCGGCACCCGGGGGGGAGAGACCCAGTACTTC. The V call is TRBV30, the J call TRBJ2-5; 8 positions match TRBD2. From germline, CDR1 is GTSNPN and CDR2 SVGIG (reference sequence). The CDR3 spans 12 residues. Trimming removed 8 bases from V and 4 bases from J; junction bases left unmatched: 6. The entire variable domain, with the rest obtained from reference TRBV30 and TRBJ2-5, is as follows: SQTIHQWPATLVQPVGSPLSLECTVEGTSNPNLYWYRQAAGRGLQLLFYSVGIGQISSEVPQNLSASRPQDRQFILSSKKLLLSDSGFYLCAGTRGGETQYFGPGTRLLVL.

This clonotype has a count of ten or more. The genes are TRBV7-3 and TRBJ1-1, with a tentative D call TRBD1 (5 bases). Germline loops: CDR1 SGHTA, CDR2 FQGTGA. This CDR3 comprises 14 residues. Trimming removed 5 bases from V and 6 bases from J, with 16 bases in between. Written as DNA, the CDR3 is TGTGCCAGCAGCCCCGTGGACGGGGGGGCTGAAGCTTTCTTT. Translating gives CASSPVDGGAEAFF.

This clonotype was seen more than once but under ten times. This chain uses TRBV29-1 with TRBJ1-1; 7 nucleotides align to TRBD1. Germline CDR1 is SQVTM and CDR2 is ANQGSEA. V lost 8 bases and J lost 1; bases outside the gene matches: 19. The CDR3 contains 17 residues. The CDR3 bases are TGCAGCATACCTCCAATCGGACAGGTCGGTAAGAACACTGAAGCTTTCTTT. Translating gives CSIPPIGQVGKNTEAFF.

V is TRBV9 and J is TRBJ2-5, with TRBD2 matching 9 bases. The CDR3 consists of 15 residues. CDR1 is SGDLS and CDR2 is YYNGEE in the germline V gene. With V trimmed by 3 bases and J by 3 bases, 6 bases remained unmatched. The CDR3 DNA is TGTGCCAGCAGCGCACAGACTAGCGGTAAAGAGACCCAGTACTTC. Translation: CASSAQTSGKETQYF.

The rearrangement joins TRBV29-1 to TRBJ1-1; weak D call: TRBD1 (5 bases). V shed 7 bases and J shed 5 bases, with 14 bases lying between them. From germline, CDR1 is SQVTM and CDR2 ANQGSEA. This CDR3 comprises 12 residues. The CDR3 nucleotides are TGCAGCGCCGGGACTGCCCAGACTGAAGCTTTCTTT. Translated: CSAGTAQTEAFF.

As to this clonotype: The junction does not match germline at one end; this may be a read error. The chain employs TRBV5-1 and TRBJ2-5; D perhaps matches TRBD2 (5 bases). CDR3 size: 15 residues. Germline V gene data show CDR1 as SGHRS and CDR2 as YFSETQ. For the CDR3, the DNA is TGCGCCAGCGGCGAGAGGGCCGCACCCGGGGAGATCCAGTACTTC. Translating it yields CASGERAAPGEIQYF.

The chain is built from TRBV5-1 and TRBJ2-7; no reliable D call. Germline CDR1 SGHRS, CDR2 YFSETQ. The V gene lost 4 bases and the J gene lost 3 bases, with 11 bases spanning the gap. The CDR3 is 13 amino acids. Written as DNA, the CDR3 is TGCGCCAGCAGCCCGACTCAGTACTACGAGCAGTACTTC. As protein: CASSPTQYYEQYF.

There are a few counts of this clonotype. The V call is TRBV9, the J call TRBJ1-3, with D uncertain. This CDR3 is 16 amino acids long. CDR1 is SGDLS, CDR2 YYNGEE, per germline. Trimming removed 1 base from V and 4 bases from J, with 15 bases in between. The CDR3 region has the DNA TGTGCCAGCAGCGTAATGTACCTAGCACGGGGAAACACCATATATTTT. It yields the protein CASSVMYLARGNTIYF.

DNA of the CDR3: TGTGCCAGCAGCGTGACTGGACAGGGGTCTGGCTACACCTTC. Residues: CASSVTGQGSGYTF. The chain joins TRBV9 to TRBJ1-2; 9 positions agree with TRBD1. V trimming: 2 bases; J trimming: 7 bases; junction bases outside the gene matches: 6. The CDR3 loop spans 14 amino acids. Germline V gives CDR1 SGDLS, CDR2 YYNGEE.

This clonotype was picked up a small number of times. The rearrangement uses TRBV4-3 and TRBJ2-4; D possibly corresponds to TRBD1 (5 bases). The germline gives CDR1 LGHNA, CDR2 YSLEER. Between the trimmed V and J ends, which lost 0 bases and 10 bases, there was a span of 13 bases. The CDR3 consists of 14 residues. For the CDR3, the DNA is TGCGCCAGCAGCCAAGATCGGCAGGGTACGATTCAGTACTTC. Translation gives CASSQDRQGTIQYF.

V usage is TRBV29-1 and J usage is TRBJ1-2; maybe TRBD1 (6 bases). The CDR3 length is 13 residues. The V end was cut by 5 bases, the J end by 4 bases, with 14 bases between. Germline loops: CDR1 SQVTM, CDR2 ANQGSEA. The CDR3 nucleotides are TGCAGCGTTTCAGTACAGGGCCGCTATGGCTACACCTTC. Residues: CSVSVQGRYGYTF.

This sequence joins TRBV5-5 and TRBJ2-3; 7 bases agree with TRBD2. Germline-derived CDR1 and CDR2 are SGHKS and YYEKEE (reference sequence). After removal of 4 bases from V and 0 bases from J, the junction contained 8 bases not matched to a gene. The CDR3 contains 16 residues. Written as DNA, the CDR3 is TGTGCCAGCAGCAGGAGTTTGCGGGAGAGCACAGATACGCAGTATTTT. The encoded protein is CASSRSLRESTDTQYF.

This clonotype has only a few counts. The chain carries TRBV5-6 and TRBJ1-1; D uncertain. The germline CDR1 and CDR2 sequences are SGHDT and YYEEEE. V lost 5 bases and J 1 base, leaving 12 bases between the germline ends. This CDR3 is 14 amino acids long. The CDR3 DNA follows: TGTGCCAGCAGAGGTAGGCCAGAGAACACTGAAGCTTTCTTT. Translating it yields CASRGRPENTEAFF.

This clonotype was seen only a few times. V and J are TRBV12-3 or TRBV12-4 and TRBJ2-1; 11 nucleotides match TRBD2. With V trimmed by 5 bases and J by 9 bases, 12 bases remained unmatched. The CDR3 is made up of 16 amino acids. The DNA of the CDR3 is TGTGCCAGCAGTCCCAGGGTAGCGGGAGGGCCTGTTGAGCAGTTCTTC. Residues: CASSPRVAGGPVEQFF.

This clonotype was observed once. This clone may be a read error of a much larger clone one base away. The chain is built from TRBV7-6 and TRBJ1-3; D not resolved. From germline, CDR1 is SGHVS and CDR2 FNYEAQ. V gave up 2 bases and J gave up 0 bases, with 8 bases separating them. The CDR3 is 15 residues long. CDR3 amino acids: CASSLLAGSGNTIYF. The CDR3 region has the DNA TGTGCCAGCAGCTTACTGGCCGGCTCTGGAAACACCATATATTTT.

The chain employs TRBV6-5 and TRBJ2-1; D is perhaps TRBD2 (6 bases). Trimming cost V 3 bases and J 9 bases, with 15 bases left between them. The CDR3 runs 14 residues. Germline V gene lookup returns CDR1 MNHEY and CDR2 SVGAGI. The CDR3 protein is CASSYSGSGGEQFF. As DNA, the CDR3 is TGTGCCAGCAGTTATAGCGGATCAGGAGGTGAGCAGTTCTTC.

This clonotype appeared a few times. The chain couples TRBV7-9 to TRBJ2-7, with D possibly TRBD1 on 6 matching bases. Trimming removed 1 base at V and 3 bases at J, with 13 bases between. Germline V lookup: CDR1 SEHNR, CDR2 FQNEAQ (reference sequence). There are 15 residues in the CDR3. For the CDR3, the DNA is TGTGCCAGCAGCTTAGTCTCGAGGGGGTTCTACGAGCAGTACTTC. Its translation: CASSLVSRGFYEQYF.

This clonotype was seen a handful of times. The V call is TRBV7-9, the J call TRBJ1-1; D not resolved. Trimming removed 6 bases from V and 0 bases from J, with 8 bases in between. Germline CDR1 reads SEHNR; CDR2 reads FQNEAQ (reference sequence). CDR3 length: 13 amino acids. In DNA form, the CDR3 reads TGTGCCAGCAGTTCCTTATTGAACACTGAAGCTTTCTTT. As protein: CASSSLLNTEAFF.

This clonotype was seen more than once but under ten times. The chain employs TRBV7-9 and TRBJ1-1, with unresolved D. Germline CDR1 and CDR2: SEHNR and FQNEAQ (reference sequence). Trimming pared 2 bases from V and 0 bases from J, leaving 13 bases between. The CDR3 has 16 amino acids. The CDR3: CASSLYGSGMNTEAFF. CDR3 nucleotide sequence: TGTGCCAGCAGCTTATATGGGTCGGGGATGAACACTGAAGCTTTCTTT. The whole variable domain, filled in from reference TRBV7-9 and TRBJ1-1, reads DTGVSQNPRHKITKRGQNVTFRCDPISEHNRLYWYRQTLGQGPEFLTYFQNEAQLEKSRLLSDRFSAERPKGSFSTLEIQRTEQGDSAMYLCASSLYGSGMNTEAFFGQGTRLTVV.

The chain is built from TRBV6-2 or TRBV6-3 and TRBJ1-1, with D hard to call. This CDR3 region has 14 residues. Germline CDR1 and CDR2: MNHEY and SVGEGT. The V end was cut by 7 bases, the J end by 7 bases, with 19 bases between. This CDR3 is CASIPGRPPDEAFF. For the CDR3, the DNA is TGTGCCAGCATCCCAGGCAGGCCGCCGGATGAAGCTTTCTTT.

The CDR3 DNA is TGTGCCACCAGTGACAACGGACAGGGGGATGGCTACACCTTC. The encoded protein is CATSDNGQGDGYTF. J is TRBJ1-2 and V is TRBV24-1; TRBD1 matches at 10 bases. There are 14 residues in the CDR3. The V gene end was trimmed by 4 bases and the J gene end by 6 bases; junction bases not matched to a gene: 4. In germline, CDR1 is KGHDR, CDR2 SFDVKD.

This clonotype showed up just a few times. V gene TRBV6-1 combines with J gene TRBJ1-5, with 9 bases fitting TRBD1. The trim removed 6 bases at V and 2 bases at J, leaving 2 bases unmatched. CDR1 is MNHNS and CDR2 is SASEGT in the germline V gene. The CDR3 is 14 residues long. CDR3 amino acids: CASRDRGGNQPQHF. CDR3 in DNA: TGTGCCAGCAGGGACAGGGGAGGCAATCAGCCCCAGCATTTT.

As DNA, the CDR3 is TGCAGCGTTGCAGGGGACAGCCAGTTCCCAACTAATGAAAAACTGTTTTTT. Protein: CSVAGDSQFPTNEKLFF. The chain employs TRBV29-1 and TRBJ1-4; 7 bases match TRBD1. Germline assignment: CDR1 SQVTM and CDR2 ANQGSEA. The CDR3 extends over 17 amino acids. V gave up 4 bases and J gave up 0 bases; unmatched junction bases: 11.

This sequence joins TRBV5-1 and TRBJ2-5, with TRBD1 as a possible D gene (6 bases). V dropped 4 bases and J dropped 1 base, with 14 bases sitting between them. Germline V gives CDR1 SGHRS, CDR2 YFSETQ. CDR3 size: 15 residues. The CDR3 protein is CASSMKGQFQETQYF. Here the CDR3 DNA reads TGCGCCAGCAGCATGAAAGGACAGTTCCAAGAGACCCAGTACTTC.

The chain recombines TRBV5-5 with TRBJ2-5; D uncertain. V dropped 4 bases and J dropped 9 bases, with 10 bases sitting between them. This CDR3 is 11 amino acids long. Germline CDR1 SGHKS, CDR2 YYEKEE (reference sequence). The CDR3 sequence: CASSLLMAQYF. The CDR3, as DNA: TGTGCCAGCAGCCTCCTCATGGCCCAGTACTTC.